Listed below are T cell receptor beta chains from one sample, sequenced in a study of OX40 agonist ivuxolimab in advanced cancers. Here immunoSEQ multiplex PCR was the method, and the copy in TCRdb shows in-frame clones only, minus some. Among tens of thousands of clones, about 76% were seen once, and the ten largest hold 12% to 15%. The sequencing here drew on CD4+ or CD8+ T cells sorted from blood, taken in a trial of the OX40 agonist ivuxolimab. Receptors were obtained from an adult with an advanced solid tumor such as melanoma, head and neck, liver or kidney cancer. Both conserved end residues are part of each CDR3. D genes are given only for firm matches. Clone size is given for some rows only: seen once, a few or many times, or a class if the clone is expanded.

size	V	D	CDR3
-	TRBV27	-	CASKSGADTEAFF
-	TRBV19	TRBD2	CASSPSGSGAYEQYF
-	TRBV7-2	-	CASRSSGRNYGYTF
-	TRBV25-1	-	CASIRTDYNEQFF
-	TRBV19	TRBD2	CASSIRDYGTGELFF
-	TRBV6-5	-	CASSNGPAYEQYF
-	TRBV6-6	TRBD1	CATGDSTNTGELFF
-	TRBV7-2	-	CASSFWGQGAYEQYF
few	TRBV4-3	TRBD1	CASSQDLGQGTEAFF
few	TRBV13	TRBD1	CASSFDRAEQYF
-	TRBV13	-	CASSSGSPGREQYF
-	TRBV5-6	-	CASSLDNSELSYGYTF
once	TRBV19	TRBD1	CASSSRTGLFVPNEKLFF
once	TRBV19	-	CASKTGNTEAFF